This section outlines one TCR beta chain sequence together with its context. What it recognizes is unknown. The CDR3 totals 16 residues. Germline V lookup: CDR1 MNHNY, CDR2 SVGAGI (reference sequence). V shed 5 bases and J 3 bases; nucleotides not matched to a gene: 7. The sample is drawn from a study of glioma-infiltrating T cells after dendritic cell vaccination. This table comes from immunoSEQ multiplex PCR, and its TCRdb copy is limited to in-frame clones, with some not included. The sample contains tens of thousands of clones, about 84% of which appear only once. General study points: Higher pretreatment TIL content predicted longer progression-free time and survival.

The sequencing here drew on blood, taken before dendritic cell vaccination. The clonotype originates from a human donor with glioblastoma. V is TRBV6-6 and J is TRBJ2-4; TRBD1 aligns across 10 bases. The CDR3 loop is CASSHQRDRGKNIQYF. CDR3 bases: TGTGCCAGCAGTCACCAGCGGGACAGGGGCAAAAACATTCAGTACTTC.